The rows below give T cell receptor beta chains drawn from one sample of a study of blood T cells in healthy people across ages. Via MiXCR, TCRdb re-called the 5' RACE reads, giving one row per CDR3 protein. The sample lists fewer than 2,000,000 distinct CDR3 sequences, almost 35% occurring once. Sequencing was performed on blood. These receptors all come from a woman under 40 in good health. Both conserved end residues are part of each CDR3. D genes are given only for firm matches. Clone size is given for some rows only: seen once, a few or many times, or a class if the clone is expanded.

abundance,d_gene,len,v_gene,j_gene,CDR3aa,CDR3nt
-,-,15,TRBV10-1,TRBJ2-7,CASSERSLGPYEQYF,TGCGCCAGCAGTGAGAGAAGTTTGGGGCCCTACGAGCAGTACTTC
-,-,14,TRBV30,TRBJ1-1,CAYTDRAVNTEAFF,TGTGCCTACACGGACCGGGCAGTGAACACTGAAGCTTTCTTT
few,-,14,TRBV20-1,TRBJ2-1,CSASTRVGRDEQFF,TGCAGTGCTAGTACCCGCGTGGGTAGGGATGAGCAGTTCTTC
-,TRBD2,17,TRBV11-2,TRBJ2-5,CASSLDMVAGEQETQYF,TGTGCTAGCAGCTTAGATATGGTAGCGGGGGAGCAAGAGACCCAGTACTTC
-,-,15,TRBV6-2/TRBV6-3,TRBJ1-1,CASSLRGILNTEAFF,TGTGCCAGCAGTTTAAGAGGGATACTAAACACTGAAGCTTTCTTT
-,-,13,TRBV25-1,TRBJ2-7,CASSGWPPYEQYF,TGTGCCAGCAGTGGATGGCCCCCCTACGAGCAGTACTTC
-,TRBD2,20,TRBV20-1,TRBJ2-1,CSACLGTSGGAYFPYNEQFF,TGCAGTGCTTGTCTCGGGACTAGCGGGGGGGCCTACTTCCCCTACAATGAGCAGTTCTTC
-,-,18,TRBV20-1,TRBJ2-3,CSARESYLQGPSTDAQYF,TGCAGTGCTAGAGAGAGTTACCTACAGGGCCCTTCCACAGATGCGCAGTATTTT
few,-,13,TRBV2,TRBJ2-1,CASIGGRHNEQFF,TGTGCCAGCATTGGTGGGCGCCACAATGAGCAGTTCTTC
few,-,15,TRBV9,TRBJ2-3,CASSVDGARTDTQYF,TGTGCCAGCAGCGTAGACGGCGCCCGCACAGATACGCAGTATTTT
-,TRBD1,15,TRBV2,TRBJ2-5,CASSEGTGGGETQYF,TGTGCCAGCAGTGAAGGCACAGGGGGCGGGGAGACCCAGTACTTC
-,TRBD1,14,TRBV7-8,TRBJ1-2,CASGRTGYNYGYTF,TGTGCCAGCGGAAGGACAGGGTACAACTATGGCTACACCTTC
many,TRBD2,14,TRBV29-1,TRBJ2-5,CSVDVAGGRETQYF,TGCAGCGTTGATGTCGCGGGAGGGCGGGAGACCCAGTACTTC
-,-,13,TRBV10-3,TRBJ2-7,CAIREGASYEQYF,TGTGCCATCAGGGAGGGGGCATCCTACGAGCAGTACTTC
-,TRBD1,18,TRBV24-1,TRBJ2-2,CATSDPSPGQGPTGELFF,TGTGCCACCAGTGACCCCTCTCCGGGACAGGGGCCCACCGGGGAGCTGTTTTTT
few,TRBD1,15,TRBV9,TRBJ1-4,CASSVAQGASEKLFF,TGTGCCAGCAGCGTAGCGCAGGGGGCGAGTGAAAAACTGTTTTTT
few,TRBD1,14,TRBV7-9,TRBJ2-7,CASRSGQGGNEQYF,TGTGCCAGCAGGTCGGGACAGGGAGGTAACGAGCAGTACTTC